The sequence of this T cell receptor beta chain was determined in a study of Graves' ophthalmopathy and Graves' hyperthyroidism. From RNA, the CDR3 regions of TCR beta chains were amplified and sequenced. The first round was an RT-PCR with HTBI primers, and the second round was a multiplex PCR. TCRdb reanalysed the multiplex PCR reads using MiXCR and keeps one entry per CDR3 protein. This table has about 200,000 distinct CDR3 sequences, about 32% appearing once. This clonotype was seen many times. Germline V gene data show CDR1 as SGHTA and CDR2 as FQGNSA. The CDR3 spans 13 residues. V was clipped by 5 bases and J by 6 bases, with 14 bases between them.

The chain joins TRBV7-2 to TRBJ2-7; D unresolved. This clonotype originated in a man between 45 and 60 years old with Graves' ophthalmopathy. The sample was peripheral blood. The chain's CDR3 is CASSRTSTREQYF. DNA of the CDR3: TGTGCCAGCAGCCGTACCTCGACTCGCGAGCAGTACTTC. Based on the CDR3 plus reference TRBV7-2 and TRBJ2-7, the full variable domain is GAGVSQSPSNKVTEKGKDVELRCDPISGHTALYWYRQSLGQGLEFLIYFQGNSAPDKSGLPSDRFSAERTGGSVSTLTIQRTQQEDSAVYLCASSRTSTREQYFGPGTRLTVT.